This TCR beta chain emerged from a study of cytomegalovirus exposure and HLA in healthy donors. Study summary: Of the donors genotyped, about 410 in all, around 76% fell in the Caucasian-associated ancestry cluster.

Study findings and constraints: Later on, a genetic analysis was performed. It linked a missense variant in DCLRE1C with V- and J-gene trimming of TCR beta. Some V segments (TRBV6-2 and TRBV6-3 among them) were excluded as indistinguishable.

Trimming removed 4 bases at V and 6 bases at J, with 15 bases between. CDR1 and CDR2 from the germline V gene are SQVTM and ANQGSEA. CDR3 length equals 13 residues. In the PCR, 60 Vbeta and 13 Jbeta primers were used. The data were produced by immunoSEQ multiplex PCR, yet TCRdb's version contains in-frame clones alone and is incomplete. The repertoire includes under 150,000 clones, more than 70% of them detected once, and 0.94% sits in the top ten. This clone has a single count. The antigen remains undetermined. The chain links TRBV29-1 to TRBJ1-1; D remains unclear. Sequencing was performed on PBMCs. The TCR comes from a woman aged 60-75 years in good health and CMV-seronegative. The DNA for the CDR3 is TGCAGCGTTGGAGACGTGCGAGGCGCTGAAGCTTTCTTT. As protein: CSVGDVRGAEAFF.